The rows below give T cell receptor beta chains drawn from one sample of a study of shared clonotypes between healthy human individuals. Profiling relied on immunoSEQ multiplex PCR, and the TCRdb table lists in-frame clones only, not all of them. The sample yields about 980,000 clones, 76% seen once. Sequenced material: memory CD4+ T cells sorted from blood. The receptor set was obtained from a young man in good health. The CDR3 runs from the conserved cysteine through the conserved F or W. The order of the fields is CDR3 length, J gene, D gene, V gene, clone size, CDR3 protein, CDR3 DNA. The D gene is left open where the match is weak. Rows may omit the clone size; those that give it use once, few, many or a size class.

16,TRBJ1-2,TRBD1,TRBV4-3,-,CASSQEETGWSYGYTF,TGCGCCAGCAGCCAAGAAGAGACAGGGTGGAGCTATGGCTACACCTTC
13,TRBJ2-7,-,TRBV5-4,-,CASSLGEIYEQYF,TGTGCCAGCAGCTTGGGGGAGATCTACGAGCAGTACTTC
14,TRBJ2-7,-,TRBV7-9,-,CASSFESGSYEQYF,TGTGCCAGCAGCTTCGAATCAGGGTCCTACGAGCAGTACTTC
16,TRBJ2-5,TRBD2,TRBV6-1,once,CASSDPGLAGIETQYF,TGTGCCAGCAGTGACCCGGGACTAGCGGGAATCGAGACCCAGTACTTC
18,TRBJ1-5,TRBD1,TRBV9,-,CASSVAGTGVGGNQPQHF,TGTGCCAGCAGCGTAGCTGGGACAGGGGTTGGGGGCAATCAGCCCCAGCATTTT
15,TRBJ2-7,TRBD1,TRBV6-5,-,CASSYSGDRGYEQYF,TGTGCCAGCAGTTACTCCGGGGACAGGGGCTACGAGCAGTACTTC
15,TRBJ1-2,-,TRBV6-6,-,CASLTPTDGIHGYTF,TGTGCCAGCCTTACCCCGACAGACGGTATTCATGGCTACACCTTC
14,TRBJ1-4,TRBD1,TRBV10-3,-,CAAGQGRLDEKLFF,TGTGCCGCGGGACAGGGGCGCCTGGATGAAAAACTGTTTTTT
13,TRBJ1-2,TRBD1,TRBV2,few,CASAADRESGYTF,TGTGCCAGCGCCGCGGACAGGGAAAGCGGCTACACCTTC
16,TRBJ2-1,TRBD2,TRBV18,-,CASSPPGLAGDGEQFF,TGTGCCAGCTCACCTCCGGGACTAGCGGGAGACGGTGAGCAGTTCTTC
17,TRBJ2-1,-,TRBV9,-,CASSVRLAFGWDNEQFF,TGTGCCAGCAGCGTGCGTCTAGCCTTCGGATGGGACAATGAGCAGTTCTTC
14,TRBJ1-3,-,TRBV30,-,CAWEGTDSGNTIYF,TGTGCCTGGGAGGGGACTGACTCTGGAAACACCATATATTTT
15,TRBJ1-2,TRBD1,TRBV7-8,-,CASSSNRDREGGYTF,TGTGCCAGCAGTTCAAACCGGGACAGGGAGGGTGGCTACACCTTC
14,TRBJ2-7,-,TRBV5-1,-,CASSLVRGSYEQYF,TGCGCCAGCAGCTTGGTGAGGGGATCCTACGAGCAGTACTTC
16,TRBJ2-1,TRBD1,TRBV27,-,CASSPLTGTGENEQFF,TGTGCCAGCAGTCCTTTGACCGGGACAGGGGAAAATGAGCAGTTCTTC
15,TRBJ2-7,TRBD1,TRBV9,few,CASSPEDREVDEQYF,TGTGCCAGCAGCCCTGAGGACAGGGAAGTGGACGAGCAGTACTTC
15,TRBJ2-1,-,TRBV9,-,CASSVVTGPFNEQFF,TGTGCCAGCAGCGTAGTAACAGGGCCATTCAATGAGCAGTTCTTC
15,TRBJ2-3,TRBD2,TRBV27,-,CASSQAGGPSDTQYF,TGTGCCAGCAGCCAAGCGGGAGGGCCTTCAGATACGCAGTATTTT
14,TRBJ2-7,-,TRBV5-1,-,CASSLGLGSYEQYF,TGCGCCAGCAGCTTGGGACTCGGCTCCTACGAGCAGTACTTC
15,TRBJ2-3,-,TRBV7-2,-,CASSLVAFRTDTQYF,TGTGCCAGCAGCCTAGTGGCTTTTCGCACAGATACGCAGTATTTT
15,TRBJ2-7,-,TRBV5-6,-,CASSLEQVGVYEQYF,TGTGCCAGCAGCTTGGAGCAGGTGGGGGTCTACGAGCAGTACTTC
16,TRBJ1-3,-,TRBV11-2,-,CASSPWGGASGNTIYF,TGTGCCAGCAGCCCCTGGGGGGGCGCCTCTGGAAACACCATATATTTT
15,TRBJ2-1,TRBD2,TRBV6-5,-,CASRTSGRDYNEQFF,TGTGCCAGCAGGACTAGCGGGAGGGATTACAATGAGCAGTTCTTC
12,TRBJ2-1,-,TRBV5-6,-,CASSFGYNEQFF,TGTGCCAGCAGCTTCGGTTACAATGAGCAGTTCTTC
17,TRBJ1-1,TRBD1,TRBV5-1,few,CASSLGGTGGMNTEAFF,TGCGCCAGCAGCTTGGGTGGGACAGGTGGCATGAACACTGAAGCTTTCTTT
13,TRBJ2-7,-,TRBV6-6,many,CASGSPAVYEQYF,TGTGCCAGTGGTTCGCCCGCCGTTTACGAGCAGTACTTC
15,TRBJ2-7,-,TRBV5-1,-,CASSLGGGQAYEQYF,TGCGCCAGCAGCTTGGGTGGCGGGCAGGCCTACGAGCAGTACTTC
13,TRBJ1-2,-,TRBV4-3,-,CASSKEGPNGYTF,TGCGCCAGCAGCAAAGAGGGGCCCAACGGCTACACCTTC